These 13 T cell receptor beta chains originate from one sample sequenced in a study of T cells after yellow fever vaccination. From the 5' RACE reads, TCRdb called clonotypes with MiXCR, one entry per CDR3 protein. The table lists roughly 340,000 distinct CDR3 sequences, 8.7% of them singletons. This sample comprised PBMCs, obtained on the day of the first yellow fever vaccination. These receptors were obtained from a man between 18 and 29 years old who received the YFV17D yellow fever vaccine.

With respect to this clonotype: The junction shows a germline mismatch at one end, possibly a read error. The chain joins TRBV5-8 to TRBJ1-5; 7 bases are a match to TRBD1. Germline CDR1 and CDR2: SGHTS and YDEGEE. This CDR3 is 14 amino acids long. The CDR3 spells CASSFRGGNQSQHF. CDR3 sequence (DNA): TGTGCCAGCAGCTTCAGGGGGGGCAATCAGTCCCAGCATTTT.

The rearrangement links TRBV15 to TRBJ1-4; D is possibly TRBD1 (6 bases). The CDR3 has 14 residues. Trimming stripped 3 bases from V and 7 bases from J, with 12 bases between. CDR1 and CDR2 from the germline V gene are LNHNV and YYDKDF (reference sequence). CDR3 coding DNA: TGTGCCACCAGCAGCGCGGGGGCGGGTGAAAAACTGTTTTTT. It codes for CATSSAGAGEKLFF.

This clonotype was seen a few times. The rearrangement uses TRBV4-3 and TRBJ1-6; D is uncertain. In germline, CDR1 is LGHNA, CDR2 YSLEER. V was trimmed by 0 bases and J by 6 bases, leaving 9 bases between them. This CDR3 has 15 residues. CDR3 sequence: CASSQELGFNSPLHF. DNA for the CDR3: TGCGCCAGCAGCCAAGAGCTGGGTTTTAATTCACCCCTCCACTTT.

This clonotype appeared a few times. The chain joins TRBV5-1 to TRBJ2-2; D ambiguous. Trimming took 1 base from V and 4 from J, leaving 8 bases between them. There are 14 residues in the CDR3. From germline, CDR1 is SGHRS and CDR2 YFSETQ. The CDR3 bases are TGCGCCAGCAGCTTGTTAGTGTTCACCGGGGAGCTGTTTTTT. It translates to CASSLLVFTGELFF.

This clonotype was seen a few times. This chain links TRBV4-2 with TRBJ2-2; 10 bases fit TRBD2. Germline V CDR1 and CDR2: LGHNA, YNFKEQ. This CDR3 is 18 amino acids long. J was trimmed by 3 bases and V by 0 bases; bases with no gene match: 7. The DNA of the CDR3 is TGTGCCAGCAGCCAAGATTCAGCGGGGGGGCGTTACACCGGGGAGCTGTTTTTT. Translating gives CASSQDSAGGRYTGELFF.

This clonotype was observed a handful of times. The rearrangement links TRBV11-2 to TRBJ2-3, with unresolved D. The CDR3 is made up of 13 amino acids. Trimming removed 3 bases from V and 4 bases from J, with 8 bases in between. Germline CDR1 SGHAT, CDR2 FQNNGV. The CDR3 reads CASSFTDPDTQYF. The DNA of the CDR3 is TGTGCCAGCAGCTTCACGGATCCAGATACGCAGTATTTT.

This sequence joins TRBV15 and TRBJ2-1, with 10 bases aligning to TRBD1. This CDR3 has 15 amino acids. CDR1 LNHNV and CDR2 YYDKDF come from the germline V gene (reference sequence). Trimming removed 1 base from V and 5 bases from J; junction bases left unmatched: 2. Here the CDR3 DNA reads TGTGCCACCAGCAGAGCGGGACAGGGGAACAATGAGCAGTTCTTC. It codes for CATSRAGQGNNEQFF. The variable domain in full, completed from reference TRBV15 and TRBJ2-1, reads DAMVIQNPRYQVTQFGKPVTLSCSQTLNHNVMYWYQQKSSQAPKLLFHYYDKDFNNEADTPDNFQSRRPNTSFCFLDIRSPGLGDTAMYLCATSRAGQGNNEQFFGPGTRLTVL.

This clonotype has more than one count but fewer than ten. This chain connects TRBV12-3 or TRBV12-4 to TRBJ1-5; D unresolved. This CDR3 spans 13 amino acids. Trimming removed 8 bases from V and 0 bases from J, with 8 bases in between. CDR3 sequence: CASQEGSNQPQHF. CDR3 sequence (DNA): TGTGCCAGCCAAGAGGGTAGCAATCAGCCCCAGCATTTT.

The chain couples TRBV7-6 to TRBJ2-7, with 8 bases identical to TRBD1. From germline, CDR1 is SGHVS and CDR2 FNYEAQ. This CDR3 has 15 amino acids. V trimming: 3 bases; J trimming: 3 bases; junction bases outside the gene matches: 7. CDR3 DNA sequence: TGTGCCAGCAGCTTGGTCGGACAGGGTCTCTACGAGCAGTACTTC. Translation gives CASSLVGQGLYEQYF.

CDR3 in amino acids: CASSLGLEYEQYF. The CDR3 bases are TGTGCCAGCAGCTTGGGACTAGAGTACGAGCAGTACTTC. The gene calls are TRBV7-2 and TRBJ2-7; TRBD2 agrees at 8 bases. From germline, CDR1 is SGHTA and CDR2 FQGNSA. The CDR3 covers 13 residues. Losses at the gene ends were 3 bases for V and 4 bases for J; bases not matched to a gene: 2.

CDR3 in DNA: TGCGCCAGCGCCAAGGTGATAAGGGGCAATCCTAACTATGGCTACACCTTC. Its protein product is CASAKVIRGNPNYGYTF. V and J are TRBV5-1 and TRBJ1-2, with a possible D match to TRBD1 (5 bases). Germline V gives CDR1 SGHRS, CDR2 YFSETQ. The CDR3 has 17 residues. Trimming took 7 bases from V and 0 from J, leaving 22 bases between them.

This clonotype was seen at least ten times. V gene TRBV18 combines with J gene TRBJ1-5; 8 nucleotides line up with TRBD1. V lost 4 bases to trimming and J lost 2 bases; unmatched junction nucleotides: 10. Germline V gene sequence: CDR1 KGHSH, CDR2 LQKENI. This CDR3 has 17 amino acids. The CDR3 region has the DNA TGTGCCAGCTCACAACTCGGACAGGGTCTCGGCAATCAGCCCCAGCATTTT. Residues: CASSQLGQGLGNQPQHF.

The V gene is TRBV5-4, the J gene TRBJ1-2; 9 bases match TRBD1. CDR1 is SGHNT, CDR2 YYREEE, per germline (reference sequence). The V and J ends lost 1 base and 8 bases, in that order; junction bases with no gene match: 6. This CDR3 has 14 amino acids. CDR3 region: CASSLNRGQGGYTF. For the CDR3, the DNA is TGTGCCAGCAGCTTGAACAGGGGGCAGGGGGGCTACACCTTC. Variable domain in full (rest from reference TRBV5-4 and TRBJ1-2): ETGVTQSPTHLIKTRGQQVTLRCSSQSGHNTVSWYQQALGQGPQFIFQYYREEENGRGNFPPRFSGLQFPNYSSELNVNALELDDSALYLCASSLNRGQGGYTFGSGTRLTVV.